This T cell receptor beta chain was profiled in a study of T-cell reconstitution after alpha-beta-depleted transplantation in children. Researchers prepared the TCRbeta library using unique molecular identifiers, the study reports. TCRdb re-analysed the PCR reads in MiXCR, keeping a single row per CDR3 protein. The sample lists some 500,000 distinct CDR3 sequences; about 16% were seen once. CDR3 length: 14 amino acids. V lost 6 bases and J lost 5, with 14 bases in between. This specimen consisted of PBMCs from the stem cell graft donor, obtained from the stem cell graft. The genes are TRBV12-3 or TRBV12-4 and TRBJ1-5; D not resolved. This TCR came from a human donor who donated a stem cell graft to a child with acute lymphoblastic leukemia. CDR3 region: CASSPGMVHQPQHF. In DNA, the CDR3 is TGTGCCAGCAGCCCAGGAATGGTCCATCAGCCCCAGCATTTT.